This T cell receptor beta chain was identified during a study of T cell responses to AZD1222 COVID-19 vaccine. Study overall: Second-dose schedules of about 4 or about 12 weeks were combined. General study points: Rises in breadth and depth of Spike-specific TCRs came after two AZD1222 doses. White British people made up most donors, females outnumbered males, and clonal diversity was possibly underestimated. CD4 TCRs covered the whole spike, strongest at regions 160-218 and 743-854.

This CDR3 is built from 13 residues. The V and J ends lost 5 bases and 3 bases respectively, with 11 bases between them. The germline CDR1 and CDR2 sequences are SQVTM and ANQGSEA. On this clone: Its cognate antigen is unknown.

Here immunoSEQ multiplex PCR was the method, and the copy in TCRdb shows in-frame clones only, minus some. Found here are around 97,000 clones, 91% of them singletons; the top ten hold about 48%. The clonotype was recovered from an adult in good health. Sequencing was performed on peripheral blood, taken on day 0 of AZD1222 vaccination. This sequence joins TRBV29-1 and TRBJ1-5; D remains ambiguous. CDR3 sequence: CSVQAQFNQPQHF. The DNA for the CDR3 is TGCAGCGTTCAGGCCCAGTTCAATCAGCCCCAGCATTTT.